Below are 27 T cell receptor beta chains sequenced from a single sample in a study of Graves' ophthalmopathy and Graves' hyperthyroidism. RNA transcripts yielded amplified TCR beta CDR3 regions. An initial RT-PCR round employing HTBI primers preceded a second-round multiplex PCR. A single record per CDR3 protein comes from TCRdb applying MiXCR to the multiplex PCR reads. The sample yields more than 550,000 distinct CDR3 sequences, more than 40% seen once. What was sequenced was peripheral blood. The source of these receptors is an adult man with Graves' ophthalmopathy.

The chain couples TRBV7-2 to TRBJ2-6; TRBD1 agrees at 8 bases. Germline assignment: CDR1 SGHTA and CDR2 FQGNSA. The CDR3 totals 14 residues. The V gene end was trimmed by 4 bases and the J gene end by 9 bases; junction bases not matched to a gene: 5. CDR3 DNA sequence: TGTGCCAGCAGCTCGAGCGGACAGGGCAACGTCCTGACTTTC. This gives the protein CASSSSGQGNVLTF.

This clonotype has only a few counts. The chain couples TRBV6-2 or TRBV6-3 to TRBJ1-4, with D unclear. CDR1 is MNHEY, CDR2 SVGEGT, per germline. This CDR3 is 14 amino acids long. V dropped 8 bases and J dropped 7 bases, with 17 bases sitting between them. CDR3 region: CASHPASGGEKLFF. DNA of the CDR3: TGTGCCAGCCATCCAGCCAGCGGCGGTGAAAAACTGTTTTTT.

CDR3 region: CASSVGTGGTETQYF. The CDR3 DNA sequence: TGTGCCAGCAGCGTAGGGACAGGGGGCACGGAGACCCAGTACTTC. This rearrangement joins TRBV2 to TRBJ2-5; the match to TRBD1 covers 12 bases. The trim removed 6 bases at V and 5 bases at J, leaving 7 bases unmatched. Per germline, CDR1 SNHLY and CDR2 FYNNEI. The CDR3 is made up of 15 amino acids.

This clonotype has ten or more counts. This chain links TRBV4-1 with TRBJ1-5; D not resolved. This CDR3 is built from 13 residues. V lost 2 bases and J 3 bases, leaving 5 bases between the germline ends. Germline assignment: CDR1 MGHRA and CDR2 YSYEKL. This chain's CDR3 is CASSQSLNQPQHF. CDR3 in DNA: TGCGCCAGCAGCCAATCCCTCAATCAGCCCCAGCATTTT.

There are many counts of this clonotype. J is TRBJ2-7 and V is TRBV20-1, with 10 bases identical to TRBD1. After removal of 1 base from V and 5 bases from J, the junction contained 8 bases not matched to a gene. The CDR3 covers 15 residues. Per the germline V gene, CDR1 is DFQATT and CDR2 is SNEGSKA (reference sequence). CDR3 nucleotides: TGCAGTGCTAGAGCCGGGACAGGGGTGATCGACGAGCAGTACTTC. It translates to CSARAGTGVIDEQYF.

This clonotype was seen a few times. This chain uses TRBV7-8 with TRBJ2-7, with TRBD1 as a possible D gene (6 bases). The CDR3 extends over 17 amino acids. Trimming cost V 5 bases and J 3 bases, with 23 bases left between them. Germline V gene lookup returns CDR1 SGHVS and CDR2 FQNEAQ. The CDR3 DNA is TGTGCCAGCAGCCCACATCCCCGGGGACAACGGGGCTACGAGCAGTACTTC. The encoded protein is CASSPHPRGQRGYEQYF.

The chain has TRBV20-1 and TRBJ1-1, with 8 nucleotides matching TRBD1. The CDR3 has 14 amino acids. The V gene's germline CDR1 is DFQATT and CDR2 SNEGSKA (reference sequence). Unmatched junction bases numbered 7, after V lost 0 bases and J lost 7 bases. As DNA, the CDR3 is TGCAGTGCTAGAGACCAGGGGGCCGCCGATGAAGCTTTCTTT. This translates into CSARDQGAADEAFF.

In this sample, this clonotype turned up many times. The chain joins TRBV29-1 to TRBJ1-1; 7 bases map to TRBD1. CDR1 is SQVTM, CDR2 ANQGSEA, per germline. The length of the CDR3 is 12 residues. The J segment lost 3 bases and the V segment lost 4 bases, leaving 2 bases of the junction unmatched. The CDR3 nucleotides are TGCAGCGTTGTAGGGACAGACACTGAAGCTTTCTTT. This translates into CSVVGTDTEAFF.

This clonotype was picked up many times. The chain joins TRBV12-3 or TRBV12-4 to TRBJ1-2, with D perhaps matching TRBD1 (6 bases). V lost 6 bases and J lost 1, with 9 bases in between. There are 13 residues in the CDR3. The CDR3 sequence is CASRPGDNYGYTF. The CDR3 DNA reads TGTGCCAGCAGACCAGGGGATAACTATGGCTACACCTTC.

The chain couples TRBV29-1 to TRBJ2-5; the D gene could be TRBD1 or TRBD2 (7 bases each). V lost 6 bases and J 5 bases, leaving 13 bases between the germline ends. The CDR3 extends over 12 amino acids. CDR1 and CDR2 from the germline V gene are SQVTM and ANQGSEA. In DNA form, the CDR3 reads TGCAGCGTACGACAGGGAGGGGAGACCCAGTACTTC. Residues: CSVRQGGETQYF.

This clonotype was observed a few times. This sequence joins TRBV29-1 and TRBJ2-3; 13 bases line up with TRBD2. The CDR3 is 16 amino acids. Trimming removed 6 bases from V and 0 bases from J; junction bases left unmatched: 6. Germline loops: CDR1 SQVTM, CDR2 ANQGSEA. The CDR3 nucleotides are TGCAGCGTCCCCGGGACTAGCGGGACTAGCACAGATACGCAGTATTTT. This translates into CSVPGTSGTSTDTQYF.

The table lists this clonotype with a count of one. This rearrangement joins TRBV10-2 to TRBJ1-6, with D maybe TRBD1 (5 bases). Germline V gene lookup returns CDR1 WSHSY and CDR2 SAAADI. There are 14 residues in the CDR3. Trimming stripped 10 bases from V and 5 bases from J, with 15 bases between. The CDR3 DNA follows: TGCGCCACCTCAGGGCAGGTCGATAATTCACCCCTCCACTTT. It encodes CATSGQVDNSPLHF.

About this clonotype: It is unclear where the CDR3 begins or ends on the DNA, so no DNA is shown, and the CDR3 is as TCRdb lists it. The chain links TRBV7-8 to TRBJ2-2. CDR1 and CDR2 (germline): SGHVS, FQNEAQ. The length of the CDR3 is 11 amino acids, counting both ends. The CDR3 spells CASSLEGSCFF.

To note about this clonotype: This may be a read error, as it is one base from a much larger clone. V and J are TRBV29-1 and TRBJ2-7; D may correspond to TRBD1 or TRBD2 (6 bases each). Germline CDR1 and CDR2: SQVTM and ANQGSEA. The V and J ends lost 7 bases and 4 bases respectively, with 26 bases between them. The CDR3 has 16 amino acids. For the CDR3, the DNA is TGCAGCGGCGGGACCCTGTGGGGGGCTGCCAAATACGAGCAGTACTTC. Encoded protein: CSGGTLWGAAKYEQYF.

As concerns this clonotype: One junction end disagrees with the germline gene, perhaps due to a read error. This rearrangement joins TRBV19 to TRBJ1-5; D call uncertain. The CDR3 totals 15 residues. Germline CDR1 reads LNHDA; CDR2 reads SQIVND (reference sequence). CDR3 nucleotides: TGTGCCAGTAGTATAGGTGGGAGGGCCAATGAGCCCCAGCATTTT. Translating it yields CASSIGGRANEPQHF.

This clonotype appeared a few times. The chain couples TRBV6-5 to TRBJ1-5; D not certain. The germline V and J ends were trimmed by 6 bases and 6 bases, with 12 bases remaining between them. CDR1 and CDR2 from the germline V gene are MNHEY and SVGAGI. The CDR3 consists of 13 residues. CDR3 sequence reads: CASRLEIGQPQHF. CDR3 in DNA: TGTGCCAGCAGACTCGAGATAGGTCAGCCCCAGCATTTT.

At least ten counts were recorded for this clonotype. This chain connects TRBV7-4 to TRBJ1-1, with no clear D. V shed 3 bases and J shed 6 bases, with 11 bases lying between them. CDR3 length: 13 residues. Germline V gives CDR1 SGHVT, CDR2 SQSDAQ. This chain's CDR3 is CASSFQVVPEAFF. The DNA of the CDR3 is TGTGCCAGCAGCTTCCAGGTGGTTCCTGAAGCTTTCTTT.

This clonotype was seen a few times. The rearrangement joins TRBV7-9 to TRBJ2-5, with a weak D call TRBD2 (5 bases). Germline CDR1 reads SEHNR; CDR2 reads FQNEAQ (reference sequence). The CDR3 length is 14 residues. V dropped 3 bases and J dropped 3 bases, with 11 bases sitting between them. The CDR3 here is CASSFGLGKETQYF. The CDR3, as DNA: TGTGCCAGCAGCTTCGGACTGGGGAAAGAGACCCAGTACTTC. Together with reference TRBV7-9 and TRBJ2-5, the CDR3 gives the full variable domain: DTGVSQNPRHKITKRGQNVTFRCDPISEHNRLYWYRQTLGQGPEFLTYFQNEAQLEKSRLLSDRFSAERPKGSFSTLEIQRTEQGDSAMYLCASSFGLGKETQYFGPGTRLLVL.

This rearrangement joins TRBV15 to TRBJ1-2; D ambiguous. The length of the CDR3 is 14 residues. Germline lookup yields CDR1 LNHNV and CDR2 YYDKDF (reference sequence). V lost 0 bases and J 6 bases, leaving 11 bases between the germline ends. The chain's CDR3 is CATSRDGESDGYTF. In DNA, the CDR3 is TGTGCCACCAGCAGAGATGGTGAGAGCGATGGCTACACCTTC.

With respect to this clonotype: Possible read error: a much larger clone is one base away. This chain joins TRBV7-8 and TRBJ2-7, with TRBD1 matching 8 bases. The CDR3 runs to 14 residues. The germline CDR1 and CDR2 sequences are SGHVS and FQNEAQ. This chain's CDR3 is CASSLGQEGYEQCF. The CDR3 DNA reads TGTGCCAGCAGCCTGGGACAGGAAGGCTACGAGCAGTGCTTC.

This clonotype was counted ten times or more. This chain connects TRBV6-1 to TRBJ2-5; 8 nucleotides match TRBD1. The junction had 2 bases not matched to a gene; V was cut back by 3 bases and J by 5 bases. Germline V lookup: CDR1 MNHNS, CDR2 SASEGT. CDR3 length equals 13 residues. The CDR3: CASSDRDRETQYF. The CDR3 DNA sequence: TGTGCCAGCAGTGACAGGGACAGGGAGACCCAGTACTTC.

The chain is built from TRBV29-1 and TRBJ2-2, with TRBD1 as a possible D gene (5 bases). Per germline, CDR1 SQVTM and CDR2 ANQGSEA. Trimming left V 6 bases short and J 3 bases short, with 14 bases between. The CDR3 runs to 14 residues. CDR3 bases: TGCAGCGTCGGAAAGGGGCGATACACCGGGGAGCTGTTTTTT. Protein product: CSVGKGRYTGELFF.

This chain joins TRBV10-3 and TRBJ1-5; D call uncertain. Germline V gene data show CDR1 as ENHRY and CDR2 as SYGVKD. The CDR3 is 15 amino acids. The V end lost 3 bases, the J end lost 2 bases, and 11 bases lay between the germline ends. The CDR3 sequence is CAISEVERGNQPQHF. In DNA, the CDR3 is TGTGCCATCAGTGAAGTCGAGAGGGGCAATCAGCCCCAGCATTTT.

This clonotype has a count of ten or more. V gene TRBV7-8 combines with J gene TRBJ1-2; tentatively, D is TRBD1 (6 bases). The CDR3 is made up of 12 amino acids. V gave up 5 bases and J gave up 13 bases, with 17 bases separating them. Germline-derived CDR1 and CDR2 are SGHVS and FQNEAQ. The CDR3 DNA is TGTGCCAGCAGCCTAACCACAGGGATAGGCACCTTC. Its translation: CASSLTTGIGTF.

CDR3 loop: CASSPTGVGTGELTF. The CDR3 DNA reads as TGTGCCAGCAGCCCAACAGGGGTAGGCACCGGGGAGCTGACTTTC. The V gene is TRBV7-2, the J gene TRBJ2-6; 7 nucleotides match TRBD1. The CDR3 sequence is 15 residues long. Germline CDR1 SGHTA, CDR2 FQGNSA. The junction had 17 bases not matched to a gene; V was cut back by 5 bases and J by 16 bases. The complete variable domain, with remaining parts taken from reference TRBV7-2 and TRBJ2-6, reads GAGVSQSPSNKVTEKGKDVELRCDPISGHTALYWYRQSLGQGLEFLIYFQGNSAPDKSGLPSDRFSAERTGGSVSTLTIQRTQQEDSAVYLCASSPTGVGTGELTFGAGSRLTVL.

The V and J genes are TRBV29-1 and TRBJ1-1; D is unresolved. CDR1 SQVTM and CDR2 ANQGSEA come from the germline V gene. The CDR3 totals 15 residues. Deletions cut 1 base from V and 1 base from J, with 13 bases between. CDR3 loop: CSVEVARSGNTEAFF. CDR3 DNA: TGCAGCGTTGAAGTGGCGCGTTCCGGGAACACTGAAGCTTTCTTT.

Ten or more counts support this clonotype. V gene TRBV20-1 combines with J gene TRBJ1-1; D possibly corresponds to TRBD1 (5 bases). The CDR3 spans 14 residues. Germline CDR1 DFQATT, CDR2 SNEGSKA (reference sequence). Trimming pared 1 base from V and 1 base from J, leaving 10 bases between. The CDR3, as DNA: TGCAGTGCTAGAGTGGGACGGCAGAACACTGAAGCTTTCTTT. This sequence encodes CSARVGRQNTEAFF.